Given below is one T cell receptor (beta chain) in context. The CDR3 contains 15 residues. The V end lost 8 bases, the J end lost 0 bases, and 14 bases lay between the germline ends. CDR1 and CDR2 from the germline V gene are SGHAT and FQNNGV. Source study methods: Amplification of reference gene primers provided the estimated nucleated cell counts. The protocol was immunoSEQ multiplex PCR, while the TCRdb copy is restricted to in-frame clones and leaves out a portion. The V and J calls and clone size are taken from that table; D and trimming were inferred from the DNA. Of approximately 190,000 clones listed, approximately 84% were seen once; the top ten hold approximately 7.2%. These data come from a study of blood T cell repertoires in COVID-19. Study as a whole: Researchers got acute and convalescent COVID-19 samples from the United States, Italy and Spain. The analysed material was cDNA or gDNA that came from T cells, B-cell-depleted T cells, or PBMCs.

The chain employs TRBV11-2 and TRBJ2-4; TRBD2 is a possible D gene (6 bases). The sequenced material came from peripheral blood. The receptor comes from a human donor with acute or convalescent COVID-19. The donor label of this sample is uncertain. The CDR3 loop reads CASRKAGIAKNIQYF. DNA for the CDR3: TGTGCCAGCCGAAAGGCGGGGATAGCCAAAAACATTCAGTACTTC.